The 24 T cell receptor beta chains presented below share a single source sample, sequenced in a study of identical twins. TCRdb reprocessed the 5' RACE reads via MiXCR and lists one record per CDR3 protein. The sample yields some 230,000 distinct CDR3 sequences, under 8.5% seen once. This sample was also put to use in a study of T cells expressing NK-cell markers.

The sample taken for sequencing was CD8+ T cells sorted from blood. The source is a woman between 18 and 29 years old in good health.

At least ten counts were recorded for this clonotype. The chain is built from TRBV29-1 and TRBJ2-1; TRBD2 might be the D (6 bases). The germline gives CDR1 SQVTM, CDR2 ANQGSEA. The CDR3 is 15 residues long. The V end was cut by 3 bases, the J end by 6 bases, with 18 bases between. CDR3 DNA sequence: TGCAGCGTTGACAGGGACTCAACAGACGGCAATGAGCAGTTCTTC. Its protein product is CSVDRDSTDGNEQFF.

This clonotype has only a few counts. The chain has TRBV3-1 and TRBJ2-1; the match to TRBD2 covers 11 bases. The CDR3 has 17 residues. Per germline, CDR1 LGHDT and CDR2 YNNKEL (reference sequence). The ends lost 3 bases at V and 6 bases at J; junction bases unmatched: 10. The DNA of the CDR3 is TGTGCCAGCAGCCACCTATCGGTAGCGGGGGGGGGCAATGAGCAGTTCTTC. It codes for CASSHLSVAGGGNEQFF.

This clonotype was seen more than once but under ten times. The rearrangement links TRBV7-9 to TRBJ2-7; 8 nucleotides match TRBD2. The CDR3 contains 15 residues. Germline assignment: CDR1 SEHNR and CDR2 FQNEAQ (reference sequence). J gave up 7 bases and V 5 bases, and 13 bases lay outside the gene matches. The CDR3 bases are TGTGCCAGCAGCCCCCCGGGACTAGTAGCGCATGAGCAGTACTTC. Its translation is CASSPPGLVAHEQYF.

Comments on this clonotype: Just one base apart from a much larger clone, this may be a read error. The chain joins TRBV29-1 to TRBJ1-2; weak D call: TRBD1 (6 bases). CDR1 SQVTM and CDR2 ANQGSEA come from the germline V gene. The CDR3 covers 11 residues. CDR3 sequence reads: CSVIVSGGYIF. The CDR3 nucleotides read TGCAGCGTTATAGTATCGGGGGGCTACATCTTC. The variable domain in full, completed from reference TRBV29-1 and TRBJ1-2, reads SAVISQKPSRDICQRGTSLTIQCQVDSQVTMMFWYRQQPGQSLTLIATANQGSEATYESGFVIDKFPISRPNLTFSTLTVSNMSPEDSSIYLCSVIVSGGYIFGSGTRLTVV.

This clonotype was seen more than once but under ten times. The V call is TRBV5-4, the J call TRBJ2-3; D is possibly TRBD2 (6 bases). From germline, CDR1 is SGHNT and CDR2 YYREEE (reference sequence). The CDR3 is 20 residues long. The V end lost 3 bases, the J end lost 4 bases, and 30 bases lay between the germline ends. This CDR3 reads CASSYRPQIRGAPAPDTQYF. In DNA, the CDR3 is TGTGCCAGCAGCTACCGGCCCCAGATCCGCGGGGCGCCCGCGCCAGATACGCAGTATTTT.

The genes are TRBV6-1 and TRBJ2-7; no clear D gene. The germline gives CDR1 MNHNS, CDR2 SASEGT. Trimming cost V 6 bases and J 7 bases, with 13 bases left between them. CDR3 size: 12 residues. For the CDR3, the DNA is TGTGCCAGCAGGCCTATCCGTGGGGAGCAGTACTTC. It specifies CASRPIRGEQYF.

This clonotype has a handful of counts. Here the CDR3 DNA reads TGTGCCATCAGAAGGACTAGCGAACTCAGGGATGAGCAGTTCTTC. It is translated as CAIRRTSELRDEQFF. The chain employs TRBV10-3 and TRBJ2-1, with 9 bases lining up with TRBD2. There are 15 residues in the CDR3. The junction had 11 bases not matched to a gene; V was cut back by 6 bases and J by 8 bases. Looked up from germline, CDR1 is ENHRY and CDR2 is SYGVKD.

This clonotype was seen a handful of times. The J gene is TRBJ2-3, the V gene TRBV9; D assignment may be TRBD1 or TRBD2 (6 bases each). This CDR3 spans 17 amino acids. CDR1 and CDR2 from the germline V gene are SGDLS and YYNGEE. Trimming took off 5 bases at V and 3 bases at J, with 22 bases between the two ends. CDR3 sequence: CASSEIGGSISTDTQYF. The CDR3 DNA reads TGTGCCAGCAGTGAAATAGGGGGGAGCATTTCAACAGATACGCAGTATTTT.

In its sample, this clonotype was seen many times. This sequence joins TRBV7-9 and TRBJ1-4; tentative D call: TRBD1 (5 bases). Germline V lookup: CDR1 SEHNR, CDR2 FQNEAQ (reference sequence). Trimming removed 3 bases from V and 1 base from J, with 6 bases in between. CDR3 length: 14 amino acids. CDR3 in amino acids: CASSLGGTNEKLFF. The CDR3 DNA reads TGTGCCAGCAGCTTGGGGGGAACTAATGAAAAACTGTTTTTT. Supplemented by reference TRBV7-9 and TRBJ1-4, the full variable domain reads DTGVSQNPRHKITKRGQNVTFRCDPISEHNRLYWYRQTLGQGPEFLTYFQNEAQLEKSRLLSDRFSAERPKGSFSTLEIQRTEQGDSAMYLCASSLGGTNEKLFFGSGTQLSVL.

This sequence joins TRBV6-5 and TRBJ2-3; D is unresolved. The CDR3 sequence is 14 residues long. V lost 2 bases and J 0 bases, leaving 6 bases between the germline ends. The germline CDR1 and CDR2 sequences are MNHEY and SVGAGI. In nucleotides, the CDR3 is TGTGCCAGCAGTTACGGGCGGAGCACAGATACGCAGTATTTT. It yields the protein CASSYGRSTDTQYF.

This clonotype was seen only a few times. This chain uses TRBV6-1 with TRBJ2-1; D is unresolved. The CDR3 runs 15 residues. V was shortened by 6 bases and J by 2 bases, with 14 bases between the two germline ends. The germline CDR1 and CDR2 sequences are MNHNS and SASEGT. CDR3 region: CASREQAPPYNEQFF. The CDR3 DNA sequence: TGTGCCAGCAGGGAGCAGGCCCCCCCCTACAATGAGCAGTTCTTC.

This clonotype was observed many times. The CDR3 DNA reads as TGTGCCAGCAGCTTTGAACCCCCCGGGACACTAGCGAGTGAGCAGTTCTTC. Amino acids: CASSFEPPGTLASEQFF. The chain uses TRBV11-2 and TRBJ2-1; TRBD2 is a possible D gene (7 bases). Germline V gene data show CDR1 as SGHAT and CDR2 as FQNNGV. V dropped 3 bases and J dropped 9 bases, with 24 bases sitting between them. CDR3 length: 17 amino acids.

This clonotype was recorded a few times. V is TRBV7-2 and J is TRBJ1-1, with a possible D match to TRBD1 (6 bases). Germline V gene data show CDR1 as SGHTA and CDR2 as FQGNSA. Trimming removed 1 base from V and 1 base from J, with 10 bases in between. The CDR3 contains 15 residues. The CDR3 loop is CASSLVETGNTEAFF. The CDR3 nucleotides are TGTGCCAGCAGCTTAGTTGAGACAGGGAACACTGAAGCTTTCTTT.

The chain recombines TRBV7-9 with TRBJ2-5; 11 bases fit TRBD2. V was pared by 5 bases and J by 4 bases, with 6 bases of the junction left unmatched. Germline lookup yields CDR1 SEHNR and CDR2 FQNEAQ (reference sequence). The CDR3 totals 15 residues. The chain's CDR3 is CASSLLAGGRETQYF. The DNA for the CDR3 is TGTGCCAGCAGCCTCCTAGCGGGGGGCCGAGAGACCCAGTACTTC.

In its sample, this clonotype was seen many times. The chain combines TRBV6-5 with TRBJ2-3, with TRBD2 matching 8 bases. The germline V gene has CDR1 MNHEY and CDR2 SVGAGI. This CDR3 is built from 15 residues. V shed 4 bases and J 2 bases; nucleotides not matched to a gene: 5. CDR3 amino acids: CASSSYSGVTDTQYF. CDR3 nucleotide sequence: TGTGCCAGCAGTTCCTATAGCGGGGTCACAGATACGCAGTATTTT.

This sequence joins TRBV20-1 and TRBJ2-1, with TRBD2 matching 8 bases. V shed 2 bases, J shed 5 bases, and the junction held 8 bases outside the gene matches. CDR3 length: 15 residues. Germline V gives CDR1 DFQATT, CDR2 SNEGSKA (reference sequence). CDR3 protein: CSARSEAGDHNEQFF. In DNA form, the CDR3 reads TGCAGTGCTAGATCAGAAGCGGGGGACCACAATGAGCAGTTCTTC.

This clonotype was recorded a few times. This sequence joins TRBV29-1 and TRBJ1-2; D remains unclear. The CDR3 has 15 residues. Germline V gene lookup returns CDR1 SQVTM and CDR2 ANQGSEA. The ends were cut back, 4 bases at V and 0 bases at J, with 15 bases in the middle. This chain's CDR3 is CSVVAFDGTNYGYTF. The CDR3 nucleotides are TGCAGCGTTGTAGCATTCGACGGTACTAACTATGGCTACACCTTC.

This clonotype was found a few times. The chain links TRBV4-1 to TRBJ1-2, with TRBD1 identical over 8 bases. The CDR3 has 15 amino acids. Germline CDR1 is MGHRA and CDR2 is YSYEKL. With 3 bases clipped from V and 6 bases from J, the junction kept 9 bases outside the gene matches. The CDR3 coding sequence is TGCGCCAGCAGCCATGACTACAGGGGGAATGATGGCTACACCTTC. Translating gives CASSHDYRGNDGYTF.

Only a few counts were recorded for this clonotype. The chain is built from TRBV2 and TRBJ2-1, with D perhaps being TRBD1 or TRBD2 (5 bases each). With 2 bases removed from V and 9 bases from J, the gap between germline ends came to 17 bases. The germline V gene has CDR1 SNHLY and CDR2 FYNNEI. This CDR3 region has 15 residues. The CDR3 coding sequence is TGTGCCAGCAGTGAATTGGGGGAACGAGGACGTGAGCAGTTCTTC. This sequence encodes CASSELGERGREQFF.

This clonotype was counted only a few times. The chain couples TRBV7-2 to TRBJ1-1; D remains ambiguous. This CDR3 spans 13 amino acids. Trimming left V 2 bases short and J 3 bases short, with 7 bases between. In germline, CDR1 is SGHTA, CDR2 FQGNSA. The CDR3 bases are TGTGCCAGCAGCTTAACGAAGTACACTGAAGCTTTCTTT. It is translated as CASSLTKYTEAFF.

This rearrangement joins TRBV6-1 to TRBJ2-7; D call uncertain. Germline-derived CDR1 and CDR2 are MNHNS and SASEGT. The CDR3 length is 13 residues. V lost 3 bases and J lost 6, with 12 bases in between. Here the CDR3 DNA reads TGTGCCAGCAGTGAGTTATCGGATGGCGAGCAGTACTTC. It specifies CASSELSDGEQYF.

This clonotype was counted only a few times. The chain has TRBV12-3 or TRBV12-4 and TRBJ1-1; maybe TRBD1 (6 bases). With 6 bases removed from V and 2 bases from J, the gap between germline ends came to 13 bases. This CDR3 region has 14 residues. The CDR3, as DNA: TGTGCCAGCAGCCCCGACAGGATAAACACTGAAGCTTTCTTT. It yields the protein CASSPDRINTEAFF.

This chain uses TRBV27 with TRBJ1-1; no clear D gene. The CDR3 contains 13 residues. V was trimmed by 6 bases and J by 2 bases, leaving 10 bases between them. Germline lookup yields CDR1 MNHEY and CDR2 SMNVEV (reference sequence). CDR3 DNA: TGTGCCAGCAGGGCCCTCGGAAACACTGAAGCTTTCTTT. Its protein is CASRALGNTEAFF.

This clonotype was seen repeatedly, ten times or more. The V call is TRBV12-3 or TRBV12-4, the J call TRBJ1-4; the D gene is possibly TRBD1 (5 bases). The CDR3 spans 13 residues. Trimming took 3 bases from V and 14 from J, leaving 16 bases between them. In DNA, the CDR3 is TGTGCCAGCAGTTTTTTGGACCCGGAGGGGCTGTTTTTT. Encoded protein: CASSFLDPEGLFF.